The next 30 T cell receptor beta chains were all read from a single sample in a study of regulatory T cells in long-lasting Graves disease (dated by TCRdb to the early 2020s). Libraries were made using multiplex PCR. The listed sequencing device is Illumina HiSeq 4000. TCR beta libraries were built with iRepertoire HTBI primers and Arm-PCR amplification of CDR3 regions. Using fastp trimming at Q25 and MiXCR clonotype assembly, TCRdb reanalyzed the public sequencing data and kept in-frame beta chains. Identical CDR3 proteins give one entry, which carries the most common genes and DNA. In all, the sample holds 350,000 to 500,000 distinct CDR3 sequences, and around 20% of those were seen once. The leading ten clones occupy about 13% of the sample. The time point label here, explained by the study, means: persistent/refractory GD, antithyroid drugs over 5 years with positive TRAb. For both TCR sequencing and RNA sequencing, RNA was extracted from PBMCs in TRIzol.

Sample: peripheral blood mononuclear cells (PBMCs), taken when the disease was refractory, from a patient treated with antithyroid drugs. The receptors shown here come from a female donor with Graves disease.

This clonotype was recorded at least ten times. V is TRBV28 and J is TRBJ2-6, with TRBD1 as a possible D gene (5 bases). This CDR3 is 13 amino acids long. V dropped 3 bases and J dropped 8 bases, with 8 bases sitting between them. Germline V lookup: CDR1 MDHEN, CDR2 SYDVKM. CDR3 DNA sequence: TGTGCCAGCAGTTTCAGGACACCCAACGTCCTGACTTTC. Its translation: CASSFRTPNVLTF.

The V and J genes are TRBV10-3 and TRBJ2-3; D gene unclear. CDR3 size: 14 residues. In germline, CDR1 is ENHRY, CDR2 SYGVKD. Trimming left V 0 bases short and J 3 bases short, with 7 bases between. The CDR3 nucleotides are TGTGCCATCAGTGAGTCGCTGGGGACAGATACGCAGTATTTT. Translated, it gives CAISESLGTDTQYF.

This clonotype was seen repeatedly, ten times or more. The V and J genes are TRBV7-9 and TRBJ1-6, with a weak D call TRBD1 (5 bases). CDR1 and CDR2 from the germline V gene are SEHNR and FQNEAQ (reference sequence). The CDR3 consists of 15 residues. V was cut by 5 bases and J by 5 bases, with 13 bases left in between. The CDR3 loop is CASSPQGSDNSPLHF. The CDR3 coding sequence is TGTGCCAGCAGCCCGCAGGGATCGGATAATTCACCCCTCCACTTT.

The chain uses TRBV5-6 and TRBJ1-1; 10 nucleotides line up with TRBD1. This CDR3 has 17 residues. Germline V gene lookup returns CDR1 SGHDT and CDR2 YYEEEE. The V segment lost 6 bases and the J segment 3 bases; nucleotides outside the gene matches: 14. The CDR3 reads CASTAAPSGTGDTEAFF. CDR3 nucleotides: TGTGCCAGCACAGCAGCTCCATCCGGGACAGGGGACACTGAAGCTTTCTTT.

With respect to this clonotype: A single base separates this from a much larger clone, so it may be a read error. The gene calls are TRBV24-1 and TRBJ2-6, with D hard to call. Germline V lookup: CDR1 KGHDR, CDR2 SFDVKD. V was pared by 7 bases and J by 2 bases, with 14 bases between. The CDR3 length is 16 residues. CDR3 DNA: TGTGCCACCAGCCTGGGATCTTTAACTGGGGCCAACGTCCTGACTTTC. It codes for CATSLGSLTGANVLTF.

This clonotype was recorded only once. V gene TRBV5-1 combines with J gene TRBJ2-1; 7 bases map to TRBD1. The CDR3 contains 14 residues. Germline assignment: CDR1 SGHRS and CDR2 YFSETQ. J was trimmed by 3 bases and V by 5 bases; bases with no gene match: 5. The DNA for the CDR3 is TGCGCCAGCAGGAGGACAGGTGACTACAATGAGCAGTTCTTC. This translates into CASRRTGDYNEQFF.

In the case of this clonotype: It may be a read error: a sequence one base away is much more abundant. The chain employs TRBV6-2 or TRBV6-3 and TRBJ2-7, with D perhaps matching TRBD1 (5 bases). Germline V gene lookup returns CDR1 MNHEY and CDR2 SVGEGT. CDR3 length: 13 amino acids. The CDR3 loop reads CASTDRDSYERYF. The CDR3, as DNA: TGTGCCAGCACCGACAGAGACTCCTACGAGCGGTACTTC.

This clonotype has only a few counts. The gene calls are TRBV13 and TRBJ2-7; possibly TRBD1 for D (6 bases). Germline V gene data show CDR1 as PRHDT and CDR2 as FYEKMQ (reference sequence). V lost 5 bases and J 3 bases, leaving 14 bases between the germline ends. The CDR3 extends over 14 amino acids. The DNA for the CDR3 is TGTGCCAGCAGCCATCGAGGGGGAGTCTACGAGCAGTACTTC. Protein: CASSHRGGVYEQYF. The whole variable domain, remainder taken from reference TRBV13 and TRBJ2-7, is AAGVIQSPRHLIKEKRETATLKCYPIPRHDTVYWYQQGPGQDPQFLISFYEKMQSDKGSIPDRFSAQQFSDYHSELNMSSLELGDSALYFCASSHRGGVYEQYFGPGTRLTVT.

This chain uses TRBV28 with TRBJ2-1; 7 bases fit TRBD2. CDR1 and CDR2 from the germline V gene are MDHEN and SYDVKM. J lost 1 base, V lost 3 bases, and 9 bases had no gene match. The CDR3 extends over 17 amino acids. The CDR3 nucleotides are TGTGCCAGCAGTTTGGATCAGCGGGGCTCTTCCTACAATGAGCAGTTCTTC. Translated: CASSLDQRGSSYNEQFF.

The chain couples TRBV3-1 to TRBJ1-3; D is possibly TRBD1 (6 bases). This CDR3 is built from 16 residues. CDR1 is LGHDT, CDR2 YNNKEL, per germline (reference sequence). Trimming stripped 4 bases from V and 4 bases from J, with 17 bases between. The CDR3 protein is CASSPGQQLLGNTIYF. CDR3 DNA: TGTGCCAGCAGCCCTGGACAGCAGCTATTGGGAAACACCATATATTTT.

As concerns this clonotype: With a much larger clone just one base away, this may be a read error. The rearrangement joins TRBV20-1 to TRBJ1-1; D is perhaps TRBD1 (5 bases). This CDR3 contains 13 residues. Germline V gene lookup returns CDR1 DFQATT and CDR2 SNEGSKA (reference sequence). CDR3 sequence (DNA): TGCGGTGCTAGAGGGGAGGGCCCCACTGAAGCTTTCTTT. This gives the protein CGARGEGPTEAFF.

This clonotype was seen only a few times. The rearrangement uses TRBV4-2 and TRBJ2-2; no clear D gene. Germline V CDR1 and CDR2: LGHNA, YNFKEQ. The CDR3 runs 16 residues. Between the trimmed V and J ends, which lost 1 base and 6 bases, there was a span of 15 bases. Here the CDR3 reads CASSQAAMGVAGELFF. CDR3 DNA: TGTGCCAGCAGCCAAGCAGCGATGGGTGTCGCCGGGGAGCTGTTTTTT.

As for this clonotype: A single base separates this from a much larger clone, so it may be a read error. The conserved final phenylalanine or tryptophan is absent from the CDR3, which likely points to a read error. The J gene is TRBJ2-7, the V gene TRBV30; 8 bases line up with TRBD2. Germline CDR1 and CDR2: GTSNPN and SVGIG (reference sequence). The CDR3 spans 13 residues. Trimming took 4 bases from V and 7 from J; bases not matched to a gene: 9. The CDR3 DNA reads TGTGCCTGGACTACGACTAGCGTCCTAGAGCAGTACCTC. This gives the protein CAWTTTSVLEQYL.

The chain is built from TRBV7-9 and TRBJ2-7, with a possible D match to TRBD1 (7 bases). TRBJ2-1 matches the DNA end more closely, so the J call is doubtful. This CDR3 region has 16 residues. CDR1 is SEHNR and CDR2 is FQNEAQ in the germline V gene (reference sequence). The CDR3 coding sequence is TGTGCCAGCACCCCCGGGTCAGGGGGGTTCTTGGGAGAGCAGTTCTTC. Protein: CASTPGSGGFLGEQFF.

The chain recombines TRBV20-1 with TRBJ2-3; 8 nucleotides align to TRBD1. Looked up from germline, CDR1 is DFQATT and CDR2 is SNEGSKA (reference sequence). CDR3 length: 14 amino acids. Trimming cost V 5 bases and J 4 bases; bases outside gene matches: 8. The CDR3 coding sequence is TGCAGTGCTGTTCAGGGGGCCCGCGCAGATACGCAGTATTTT. Its translation is CSAVQGARADTQYF.

This clonotype has a count of ten or more. The rearrangement joins TRBV28 to TRBJ2-2; 7 bases match TRBD2. Germline V CDR1 and CDR2: MDHEN, SYDVKM. V lost 5 bases and J lost 1; bases outside the gene matches: 7. This CDR3 region has 16 residues. The chain's CDR3 is CASSGLAEQNTGELFF. CDR3 DNA sequence: TGTGCCAGCAGTGGGCTAGCGGAGCAGAACACCGGGGAGCTGTTTTTT.

This chain links TRBV6-5 with TRBJ1-5, with D unresolved. CDR1 MNHEY and CDR2 SVGAGI come from the germline V gene. This CDR3 spans 15 amino acids. The germline V and J ends were trimmed by 0 bases and 2 bases, with 8 bases remaining between them. DNA of the CDR3: TGTGCCAGCAGTTACTCCCTCGGCGGCAATCAGCCCCAGCATTTT. Its translation is CASSYSLGGNQPQHF.

In this sample, this clonotype turned up many times. The CDR3 is CASSLGQGATEAFF. The CDR3 nucleotides are TGTGCCAGCAGCTTGGGACAGGGGGCAACTGAAGCTTTCTTT. This chain uses TRBV7-9 with TRBJ1-1; 12 positions agree with TRBD1. Germline CDR1 reads SEHNR; CDR2 reads FQNEAQ (reference sequence). The CDR3 sequence is 14 residues long. V dropped 3 bases and J dropped 5; count of bases not matched to a gene: 1.

This clonotype was seen a handful of times. The chain couples TRBV9 to TRBJ2-7; 7 bases align to TRBD1. The ends lost 3 bases at V and 4 bases at J; junction bases unmatched: 10. The CDR3 extends over 15 amino acids. The germline V gene has CDR1 SGDLS and CDR2 YYNGEE. The CDR3 loop is CASSAGQVPFYEQYF. DNA of the CDR3: TGTGCCAGCAGCGCCGGACAGGTGCCCTTTTACGAGCAGTACTTC.

This clonotype was counted ten times or more. This rearrangement joins TRBV7-3 to TRBJ2-2; D might be TRBD2 (6 bases). This CDR3 is 14 amino acids long. Trimming left V 4 bases short and J 5 bases short, with 11 bases between. CDR1 SGHTA and CDR2 FQGTGA come from the germline V gene. The CDR3 DNA sequence: TGTGCCAGCAGCTACGCGGAGGGAACCGGGGAGCTGTTTTTT. Protein product: CASSYAEGTGELFF.

V usage is TRBV5-1 and J usage is TRBJ2-5, with TRBD2 matching 11 bases. This CDR3 has 17 amino acids. Germline assignment: CDR1 SGHRS and CDR2 YFSETQ. After removal of 4 bases from V and 5 bases from J, the junction contained 13 bases not matched to a gene. Here the CDR3 reads CASSIGLAGSILETQYF. The CDR3 DNA is TGCGCCAGCAGCATCGGACTAGCGGGTAGCATCCTGGAGACCCAGTACTTC.

This clonotype appeared a few times. The genes are TRBV5-6 and TRBJ2-2; maybe TRBD1 (7 bases). This CDR3 region has 13 residues. Deletions cut 1 base from V and 10 bases from J, with 11 bases between. Per germline, CDR1 SGHDT and CDR2 YYEEEE. CDR3 DNA sequence: TGTGCCAGCAGCTTGACAGGGGAGGCGGAGCTGTTTTTT. Amino acid sequence: CASSLTGEAELFF.

This clonotype turned up a few times. The chain employs TRBV20-1 and TRBJ1-1; 7 bases align to TRBD1. In germline, CDR1 is DFQATT, CDR2 SNEGSKA (reference sequence). V trimming: 6 bases; J trimming: 1 base; junction bases outside the gene matches: 11. There are 15 residues in the CDR3. CDR3 loop: CSAIIPGQWNTEAFF. CDR3 DNA: TGCAGTGCAATTATTCCGGGACAGTGGAACACTGAAGCTTTCTTT.

This clonotype has a count of ten or more. This sequence joins TRBV6-1 and TRBJ1-2; tentatively, D is TRBD1 (6 bases). There are 13 residues in the CDR3. V lost 4 bases, J lost 8 bases, and 14 bases lay in between. Germline V gene data show CDR1 as MNHNS and CDR2 as SASEGT. CDR3 in amino acids: CASSAGGLGGYTF. CDR3 nucleotides: TGTGCCAGCAGTGCTGGGGGGCTGGGAGGCTACACCTTC.

The chain is built from TRBV7-9 and TRBJ1-3; D unresolved. V shed 4 bases and J shed 4 bases, with 14 bases lying between them. The germline CDR1 and CDR2 sequences are SEHNR and FQNEAQ (reference sequence). The CDR3 loop spans 15 amino acids. The CDR3 coding sequence is TGTGCCAGCAGCTCTGTCCCGGACGGAGGAAACACCATATATTTT. Protein sequence: CASSSVPDGGNTIYF.

This clonotype was recorded many times. CDR3 amino acids: CASNWGSQETQYF. For the CDR3, the DNA is TGTGCCAGCAACTGGGGCTCCCAAGAGACCCAGTACTTC. The chain is built from TRBV12-3 or TRBV12-4 and TRBJ2-5; D might be TRBD1 (5 bases). The V and J ends lost 7 bases and 1 base respectively, with 10 bases between them. The CDR3 is 13 residues long.

This clonotype has only a few counts. The rearrangement links TRBV9 to TRBJ1-2; TRBD1 might be the D (5 bases). V lost 2 bases and J lost 7, with 15 bases in between. Germline CDR1 and CDR2: SGDLS and YYNGEE. CDR3 length equals 14 residues. The CDR3 sequence is CASSVGRGTSGYTF. In DNA, the CDR3 is TGTGCCAGCAGCGTCGGGAGGGGCACTAGTGGCTACACCTTC.

The chain uses TRBV29-1 and TRBJ2-4; D is ambiguous. The V gene's germline CDR1 is SQVTM and CDR2 ANQGSEA. V lost 4 bases to trimming and J lost 0 bases, with 4 bases between them. The CDR3 runs to 12 residues. The CDR3 coding sequence is TGCAGCGTTGTACTAGCCAAAAACATTCAGTACTTC. Its translation: CSVVLAKNIQYF.

This clonotype was counted ten times or more. The rearrangement joins TRBV28 to TRBJ1-6, with D uncertain. Trimming cost V 4 bases and J 13 bases, with 17 bases left between them. The length of the CDR3 is 14 residues. The V gene's germline CDR1 is MDHEN and CDR2 SYDVKM. The CDR3 DNA reads as TGTGCCAGCAGTTCAGCAACAGATAGTCCGCCCCTCCACTTT. It translates to CASSSATDSPPLHF.

This clonotype was seen a few times. This sequence joins TRBV4-1 and TRBJ2-7, with 9 bases aligning to TRBD2. V lost 5 bases to trimming and J lost 5 bases; unmatched junction nucleotides: 10. Germline V gene sequence: CDR1 MGHRA, CDR2 YSYEKL. This CDR3 is 15 amino acids long. DNA of the CDR3: TGCGCCAGCAGCTATCCGGGACTAGCCTTGAACGAGCAGTACTTC. It codes for CASSYPGLALNEQYF.